These 20 T cell receptor beta chains share one sample of origin, sequenced in a study of response to subunit inactivated influenza vaccine. TCRdb re-called the RT-PCR reads with MiXCR, one entry per CDR3 protein. The table lists about 540,000 distinct CDR3 sequences, 14% of them singletons. The specimen comprised PBMCs from blood, sampled roughly 13 days after vaccination. Receptors originate from a man over 45 who received an inactivated influenza vaccine.

There are a few counts of this clonotype. The chain recombines TRBV2 with TRBJ2-7, with TRBD2 as a possible D gene (6 bases). Germline loops: CDR1 SNHLY, CDR2 FYNNEI. Trimming took 10 bases from V and 0 from J, leaving 16 bases between them. The CDR3 covers 14 residues. DNA for the CDR3: TGTGCCAACCGCCGGGGCGGGACCTCCTACGAGCAGTACTTC. It encodes CANRRGGTSYEQYF.

The chain uses TRBV5-1 and TRBJ1-6, with 8 nucleotides matching TRBD1. The trim removed 4 bases at V and 9 bases at J, leaving 6 bases unmatched. Germline CDR1 reads SGHRS; CDR2 reads YFSETQ. The CDR3 has 14 amino acids. The CDR3 protein is CASSPGTGGSPLHF. The CDR3 nucleotides are TGCGCCAGCAGCCCCGGGACAGGAGGTTCACCCCTCCACTTT. The full variable domain, rest sourced from reference TRBV5-1 and TRBJ1-6, is KAGVTQTPRYLIKTRGQQVTLSCSPISGHRSVSWYQQTPGQGLQFLFEYFSETQRNKGNFPGRFSGRQFSNSRSEMNVSTLELGDSALYLCASSPGTGGSPLHFGNGTRLTVT.

The chain carries TRBV5-1 and TRBJ2-7, with 10 bases fitting TRBD1. With V trimmed by 4 bases and J by 12 bases, 7 bases remained unmatched. From germline, CDR1 is SGHRS and CDR2 YFSETQ. This CDR3 has 12 residues. CDR3: CASSNDRGPGYF. DNA of the CDR3: TGCGCCAGCAGCAACGACAGGGGGCCCGGGTACTTC.

The gene calls are TRBV5-1 and TRBJ2-3; D not certain. Germline CDR1 reads SGHRS; CDR2 reads YFSETQ. The CDR3 extends over 13 amino acids. With 2 bases removed from V and 4 bases from J, the gap between germline ends came to 8 bases. The CDR3 spells CASSFNPADTQYF. The CDR3 nucleotides read TGCGCCAGCAGCTTTAACCCCGCAGATACGCAGTATTTT.

This chain joins TRBV5-1 and TRBJ2-1; TRBD2 matches 8 bases. Germline assignment: CDR1 SGHRS and CDR2 YFSETQ. This CDR3 region has 16 residues. V was pared by 3 bases and J by 3 bases, with 8 bases of the junction left unmatched. Here the CDR3 reads CASSWRGSGSYNEQFF. CDR3 in DNA: TGCGCCAGCAGCTGGCGTGGGAGCGGGAGCTACAATGAGCAGTTCTTC.

This clonotype occurred a few times. V gene TRBV28 combines with J gene TRBJ2-7, with TRBD2 matching over 10 bases. V lost 5 bases and J lost 1; bases outside the gene matches: 5. The CDR3 runs to 15 residues. Germline V gives CDR1 MDHEN, CDR2 SYDVKM. The CDR3 DNA is TGTGCCAGCAGTGCCTCTAGCGGGGGATCCTACGAGCAGTACTTC. Translating gives CASSASSGGSYEQYF.

This clonotype occurred a few times. This chain connects TRBV15 to TRBJ2-6; D gene uncertain. The CDR3 runs to 15 residues. The germline CDR1 and CDR2 sequences are LNHNV and YYDKDF (reference sequence). Trimming pared 6 bases from V and 0 bases from J, leaving 9 bases between. CDR3 residues: CATRTFSSGANVLTF. The CDR3 bases are TGTGCCACCAGGACTTTTAGCTCTGGGGCCAACGTCCTGACTTTC. The variable domain in full, with the rest retrieved from reference TRBV15 and TRBJ2-6, is DAMVIQNPRYQVTQFGKPVTLSCSQTLNHNVMYWYQQKSSQAPKLLFHYYDKDFNNEADTPDNFQSRRPNTSFCFLDIRSPGLGDTAMYLCATRTFSSGANVLTFGAGSRLTVL.

This clonotype was seen ten or more times. One end of the junction fails to match germline, which may point to a read error. The V gene is TRBV7-9, the J gene TRBJ1-1; D is unclear. This CDR3 has 14 amino acids. Germline CDR1 SEHNR, CDR2 FQNEAQ (reference sequence). CDR3 sequence: CASSLVAGNTEAFF. For the CDR3, the DNA is TGCGCCAGCAGCTTGGTAGCCGGGAACACTGAAGCTTTCTTT.

This clonotype was recorded at least ten times. This rearrangement joins TRBV11-2 to TRBJ2-6; the match to TRBD1 covers 7 bases. V gave up 4 bases and J gave up 0 bases; unmatched junction bases: 9. Germline CDR1 is SGHAT and CDR2 is FQNNGV. CDR3 length: 18 amino acids. In DNA, the CDR3 is TGTGCCAGCAGCTCTACGTTGGGACAGAGCTCTGGGGCCAACGTCCTGACTTTC. Translated, it gives CASSSTLGQSSGANVLTF.

The chain couples TRBV12-3 or TRBV12-4 to TRBJ2-7; a possible D gene is TRBD1 (6 bases). Trimming took off 5 bases at V and 7 bases at J, with 24 bases between the two ends. This CDR3 contains 16 residues. Here the CDR3 reads CASSPRGNYITTEQYF. The CDR3 DNA reads TGTGCCAGCAGTCCGAGGGGGAACTATATAACTACGGAGCAGTACTTC.

The table lists this clonotype with many counts. This sequence joins TRBV6-5 and TRBJ1-2; D ambiguous. V dropped 0 bases and J dropped 5 bases, with 10 bases sitting between them. Germline lookup yields CDR1 MNHEY and CDR2 SVGAGI. The length of the CDR3 is 14 residues. The CDR3 DNA follows: TGTGCCAGCAGTTACTCGATTTCGGGATATGGCTACACCTTC. Translation: CASSYSISGYGYTF.

The chain joins TRBV20-1 to TRBJ2-7; TRBD1 matches at 10 bases. CDR1 is DFQATT and CDR2 is SNEGSKA in the germline V gene (reference sequence). With 3 bases clipped from V and 4 bases from J, the junction kept 6 bases outside the gene matches. CDR3 length: 14 amino acids. CDR3 region: CSASPDRGLYEQYF. The CDR3 region has the DNA TGCAGTGCTAGTCCCGACAGGGGGCTATACGAGCAGTACTTC.

CDR3 loop: CASSNTPASGRASTIYEQYF. CDR3 nucleotides: TGTGCCAGCAGTAATACCCCGGCTAGCGGGAGGGCCTCTACAATCTACGAGCAGTACTTC. The chain links TRBV11-1 to TRBJ2-7; 12 nucleotides match TRBD2. CDR3 length: 20 residues. V lost 6 bases, J lost 3 bases, and 21 bases stayed unmatched. The germline gives CDR1 SGHAT, CDR2 FQDESV (reference sequence).

This clonotype was observed a handful of times. This rearrangement joins TRBV5-5 to TRBJ2-6; D is ambiguous. V lost 1 base, J lost 0 bases, and 8 bases lay in between. This CDR3 contains 16 residues. Germline V CDR1 and CDR2: SGHKS, YYEKEE (reference sequence). CDR3 protein: CASSLSYLSGANVLTF. The CDR3 bases are TGTGCCAGCAGCTTGTCATACCTCTCTGGGGCCAACGTCCTGACTTTC. Full variable domain (missing parts from reference TRBV5-5 and TRBJ2-6): DAGVTQSPTHLIKTRGQQVTLRCSPISGHKSVSWYQQVLGQGPQFIFQYYEKEERGRGNFPDRFSARQFPNYSSELNVNALLLGDSALYLCASSLSYLSGANVLTFGAGSRLTVL.

J is TRBJ2-3 and V is TRBV3-1; D remains ambiguous. CDR1 is LGHDT and CDR2 is YNNKEL in the germline V gene (reference sequence). The CDR3 is made up of 12 amino acids. The ends were cut back, 4 bases at V and 4 bases at J, with 6 bases in the middle. CDR3 region: CASSPISDTQYF. As DNA, the CDR3 is TGTGCCAGCAGCCCTATTTCAGATACGCAGTATTTT.

The rearrangement joins TRBV20-1 to TRBJ2-7; 8 nucleotides align to TRBD2. The length of the CDR3 is 14 residues. Germline V lookup: CDR1 DFQATT, CDR2 SNEGSKA (reference sequence). The V gene end was trimmed by 0 bases and the J gene end by 3 bases; junction bases not matched to a gene: 4. CDR3 loop: CSARDLLADYEQYF. CDR3 sequence (DNA): TGCAGTGCTAGAGATCTACTAGCGGACTACGAGCAGTACTTC.

This clonotype has a handful of counts. This chain uses TRBV7-6 with TRBJ2-1; no clear D gene. This CDR3 is built from 11 residues. Per the germline V gene, CDR1 is SGHVS and CDR2 is FNYEAQ. V was clipped by 5 bases and J by 9 bases, with 8 bases between them. CDR3 loop: CASSIGVEQFF. The CDR3 DNA sequence: TGTGCCAGCAGCATTGGTGTTGAGCAGTTCTTC.

This clonotype was seen a handful of times. This chain joins TRBV19 and TRBJ2-1; TRBD1 is a possible D gene (6 bases). With 5 bases removed from V and 3 bases from J, the gap between germline ends came to 11 bases. Germline V lookup: CDR1 LNHDA, CDR2 SQIVND (reference sequence). This CDR3 has 14 amino acids. The CDR3 loop is CASSAGQSYNEQFF. The CDR3 bases are TGTGCCAGTAGTGCCGGACAGAGCTACAATGAGCAGTTCTTC.

The chain links TRBV5-5 to TRBJ2-1; 9 bases fit TRBD2. The germline V gene has CDR1 SGHKS and CDR2 YYEKEE (reference sequence). This CDR3 comprises 16 residues. Trimming cost V 0 bases and J 10 bases; bases outside gene matches: 11. For the CDR3, the DNA is TGTGCCAGCAGCTTGGGGTGGCGGGGGGGCCTAGAGGAGCAGTTCTTC. This gives the protein CASSLGWRGGLEEQFF. Full variable domain (missing parts from reference TRBV5-5 and TRBJ2-1): DAGVTQSPTHLIKTRGQQVTLRCSPISGHKSVSWYQQVLGQGPQFIFQYYEKEERGRGNFPDRFSARQFPNYSSELNVNALLLGDSALYLCASSLGWRGGLEEQFFGPGTRLTVL.

This clonotype was picked up a small number of times. The rearrangement joins TRBV28 to TRBJ1-5; D unresolved. The germline CDR1 and CDR2 sequences are MDHEN and SYDVKM. This CDR3 contains 14 residues. The V end lost 1 base, the J end lost 9 bases, and 13 bases lay between the germline ends. CDR3 region: CASSLSLGPPPQHF. The CDR3 DNA is TGTGCCAGCAGTTTATCCCTCGGGCCTCCGCCCCAGCATTTT.